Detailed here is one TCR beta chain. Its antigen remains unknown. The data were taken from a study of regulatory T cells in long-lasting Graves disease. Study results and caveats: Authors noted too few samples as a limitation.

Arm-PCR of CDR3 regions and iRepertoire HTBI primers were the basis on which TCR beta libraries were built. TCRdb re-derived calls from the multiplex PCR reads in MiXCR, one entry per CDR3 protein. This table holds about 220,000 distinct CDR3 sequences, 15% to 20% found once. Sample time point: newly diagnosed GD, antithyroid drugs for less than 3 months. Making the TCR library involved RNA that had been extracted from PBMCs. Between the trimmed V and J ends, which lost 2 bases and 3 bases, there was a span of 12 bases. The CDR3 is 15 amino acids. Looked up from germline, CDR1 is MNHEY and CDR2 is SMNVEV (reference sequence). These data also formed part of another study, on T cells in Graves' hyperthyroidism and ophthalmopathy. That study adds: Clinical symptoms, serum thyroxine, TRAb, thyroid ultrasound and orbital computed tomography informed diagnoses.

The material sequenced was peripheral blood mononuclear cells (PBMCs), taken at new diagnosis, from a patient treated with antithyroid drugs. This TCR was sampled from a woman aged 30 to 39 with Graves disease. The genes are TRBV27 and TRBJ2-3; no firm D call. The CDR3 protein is CASSLVGMGTDTQYF. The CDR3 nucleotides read TGTGCCAGCAGTTTAGTTGGGATGGGGACAGATACGCAGTATTTT.